The 16 T cell receptor beta chains presented below share a single source sample, sequenced in a study of shared clonotypes between healthy human individuals. Clones were sequenced by immunoSEQ multiplex PCR, and TCRdb holds only the in-frame ones, with some missing. Of nearly 1,000,000 clones in the sample, more than 75% are singletons; the top ten hold about 1.5%. Sequencing used memory CD4+ T cells sorted from blood. The subset was: CD45RA-negative fraction. The source is a man between 18 and 29 years old in good health.

The chain carries TRBV19 and TRBJ1-1, with 9 bases that match TRBD1. The junction had 10 bases not matched to a gene; V was cut back by 5 bases and J by 12 bases. The CDR3 is 13 amino acids. The germline V gene has CDR1 LNHDA and CDR2 SQIVND (reference sequence). This CDR3 reads CASSVRQGVVTFF. The CDR3 bases are TGTGCCAGTAGTGTACGACAGGGGGTGGTGACTTTCTTT. Variable domain in full (rest from reference TRBV19 and TRBJ1-1): DGGITQSPKYLFRKEGQNVTLSCEQNLNHDAMYWYRQDPGQGLRLIYYSQIVNDFQKGDIAEGYSVSREKKESFPLTVTSAQKNPTAFYLCASSVRQGVVTFFGQGTRLTVV.

With respect to this clone: At the DNA level, this CDR3 is encoded by other sequences in the same sample as well. This sequence joins TRBV15 and TRBJ2-3; no firm D call. Germline CDR1 is LNHNV and CDR2 is YYDKDF (reference sequence). The length of the CDR3 is 13 residues. V was shortened by 0 bases and J by 6 bases, with 7 bases between the two germline ends. The CDR3 reads CATSRDLGDTQYF. DNA for the CDR3: TGTGCCACCAGCAGAGATCTGGGGGATACGCAGTATTTT. Full variable domain (outside the CDR3, taken from reference TRBV15 and TRBJ2-3): DAMVIQNPRYQVTQFGKPVTLSCSQTLNHNVMYWYQQKSSQAPKLLFHYYDKDFNNEADTPDNFQSRRPNTSFCFLDIRSPGLGDTAMYLCATSRDLGDTQYFGPGTRLTVL.

V usage is TRBV6-1 and J usage is TRBJ1-2; D gene ambiguous. Deletions cut 3 bases from V and 4 bases from J, with 6 bases between. The length of the CDR3 is 12 residues. Germline V CDR1 and CDR2: MNHNS, SASEGT. CDR3 sequence reads: CASSERSYGYTF. For the CDR3, the DNA is TGTGCCAGCAGTGAGCGGAGCTATGGCTACACCTTC.

This clone was counted between two and nine times. The rearrangement joins TRBV7-9 to TRBJ1-6; unclear D gene. CDR3 size: 13 residues. Germline V CDR1 and CDR2: SEHNR, FQNEAQ (reference sequence). V lost 5 bases and J 8 bases, leaving 10 bases between the germline ends. Written as DNA, the CDR3 is TGTGCCAGCAGCCCACGGACGCATTCACCCCTCCACTTT. Translating it yields CASSPRTHSPLHF.

The V call is TRBV5-1, the J call TRBJ2-5, with 11 bases identical to TRBD1. The CDR3 runs 16 residues. Unmatched junction bases numbered 6, after V lost 3 bases and J lost 2 bases. Germline V lookup: CDR1 SGHRS, CDR2 YFSETQ. The CDR3 protein is CASSYAGTGGQETQYF. The CDR3 DNA sequence: TGCGCCAGCAGCTACGCCGGGACAGGGGGTCAAGAGACCCAGTACTTC.

The chain carries TRBV7-9 and TRBJ2-7, with 9 bases lining up with TRBD2. The CDR3 runs to 16 residues. V shed 0 bases and J 5 bases; nucleotides not matched to a gene: 8. CDR1 and CDR2 from the germline V gene are SEHNR and FQNEAQ (reference sequence). CDR3 in amino acids: CASSLASLAGTHEQYF. DNA of the CDR3: TGTGCCAGCAGCTTAGCCTCCCTAGCGGGAACCCACGAGCAGTACTTC.

This rearrangement joins TRBV5-4 to TRBJ1-2, with a tentative D call TRBD1 (5 bases). The CDR3 length is 14 residues. The V and J ends lost 0 bases and 4 bases respectively, with 10 bases between them. Germline V gives CDR1 SGHNT, CDR2 YYREEE (reference sequence). CDR3 residues: CASSLAGPTYGYTF. Written as DNA, the CDR3 is TGTGCCAGCAGCTTGGCAGGGCCGACCTATGGCTACACCTTC.

The J gene is TRBJ1-1, the V gene TRBV7-8; TRBD1 aligns across 7 bases. V lost 5 bases and J lost 3; bases outside the gene matches: 6. CDR3 length: 14 amino acids. CDR1 and CDR2 (germline): SGHVS, FQNEAQ. CDR3 residues: CASSPSRGDTEAFF. CDR3 sequence (DNA): TGTGCCAGCAGCCCATCCAGGGGGGACACTGAAGCTTTCTTT.

This chain joins TRBV25-1 and TRBJ2-5, with TRBD1 identical over 12 bases. The junction had 7 bases not matched to a gene; V was cut back by 3 bases and J by 5 bases. The CDR3 loop spans 16 amino acids. The germline gives CDR1 MGHDK, CDR2 SYGVNS. CDR3 nucleotides: TGTGCCAGCAGTGAGGGGACAGGGGGCATTGGGGAGACCCAGTACTTC. This sequence encodes CASSEGTGGIGETQYF.

Notes on this clone: At the DNA level, this CDR3 is encoded by other sequences in the same sample as well. The chain has TRBV5-4 and TRBJ2-3; 8 bases are shared with TRBD2. V gave up 5 bases and J gave up 1 base; unmatched junction bases: 6. The CDR3 loop spans 15 amino acids. Germline values: CDR1 SGHNT, CDR2 YYREEE (reference sequence). The CDR3 sequence is CASSRREGGTDTQYF. CDR3 in DNA: TGTGCCAGCAGTCGTCGGGAGGGAGGCACAGATACGCAGTATTTT.

V and J are TRBV29-1 and TRBJ2-5; the D gene is possibly TRBD2 (5 bases). Germline CDR1 reads SQVTM; CDR2 reads ANQGSEA. The CDR3 loop spans 14 amino acids. V was cut by 4 bases and J by 2 bases, with 14 bases left in between. The CDR3 sequence: CSVVSAKFQETQYF. DNA of the CDR3: TGCAGCGTTGTTAGCGCAAAATTTCAAGAGACCCAGTACTTC.

A few counts support this clone. V usage is TRBV7-2 and J usage is TRBJ2-7; 9 bases align to TRBD1. From germline, CDR1 is SGHTA and CDR2 FQGNSA. J gave up 4 bases and V 5 bases, and 9 bases lay outside the gene matches. The CDR3 length is 15 residues. CDR3 DNA sequence: TGTGCCAGCAGCGCAGGCCGGGACAGGGTTTACGAGCAGTACTTC. Translation: CASSAGRDRVYEQYF.

The rearrangement uses TRBV28 and TRBJ1-6; no definite D call. V was shortened by 4 bases and J by 7 bases, with 14 bases between the two germline ends. The CDR3 runs to 15 residues. The germline V gene encodes CDR1 MDHEN and CDR2 SYDVKM. The CDR3 loop reads CASSSWDSGNSPLHF. DNA for the CDR3: TGTGCCAGCAGTTCATGGGATAGCGGAAATTCACCCCTCCACTTT.

For this clone: This CDR3 is also generated by other DNA sequences in the sample. The chain links TRBV5-1 to TRBJ2-7, with D maybe TRBD2 (5 bases). Germline CDR1 and CDR2: SGHRS and YFSETQ. The CDR3 has 14 amino acids. The V gene lost 1 base and the J gene lost 2 bases, with 10 bases spanning the gap. This CDR3 is CASSLRGNPYEQYF. CDR3 sequence (DNA): TGCGCCAGCAGCTTGAGAGGGAACCCCTACGAGCAGTACTTC. The variable domain in full, with the rest retrieved from reference TRBV5-1 and TRBJ2-7, is KAGVTQTPRYLIKTRGQQVTLSCSPISGHRSVSWYQQTPGQGLQFLFEYFSETQRNKGNFPGRFSGRQFSNSRSEMNVSTLELGDSALYLCASSLRGNPYEQYFGPGTRLTVT.

The rearrangement uses TRBV7-2 and TRBJ1-2; D remains ambiguous. Trimming took off 1 base at V and 4 bases at J, with 4 bases between the two ends. The CDR3 consists of 12 residues. CDR1 and CDR2 from the germline V gene are SGHTA and FQGNSA. CDR3 sequence (DNA): TGTGCCAGCAGCTTAGACCGCTATGGCTACACCTTC. This translates into CASSLDRYGYTF.

The rearrangement links TRBV18 to TRBJ1-3; TRBD1 matches at 7 bases. The J segment lost 1 base and the V segment lost 4 bases, leaving 19 bases of the junction unmatched. The CDR3 is 20 residues long. The germline V gene encodes CDR1 KGHSH and CDR2 LQKENI. Here the CDR3 reads CASSLRDSNIASGSGNTIYF. The DNA for the CDR3 is TGTGCCAGCTCACTTCGGGACAGCAACATAGCGTCGGGTTCTGGAAACACCATATATTTT.